This passage covers 10 T cell receptor beta chains from one sample sequenced in a study of response to subunit inactivated influenza vaccine. TCRdb re-derived calls from the RT-PCR reads in MiXCR, one entry per CDR3 protein. The sample lists about 190,000 distinct CDR3 sequences, 14% occurring once. Material: CD8+ T cells sorted from PBMCs, obtained approximately 5 days after vaccination. The receptors originated from a man aged 45-60 years who received an inactivated influenza vaccine.

There are a few counts of this clonotype. This sequence joins TRBV9 and TRBJ1-1; D is perhaps TRBD1 (5 bases). The CDR3 length is 16 residues. V lost 3 bases to trimming and J lost 5 bases, with 20 bases between them. CDR1 is SGDLS and CDR2 is YYNGEE in the germline V gene. This CDR3 reads CASSGTIQGSGTEAFF. The CDR3 bases are TGTGCCAGCAGCGGCACGATTCAGGGCTCCGGAACTGAAGCTTTCTTT. Combining the CDR3 with reference TRBV9 and TRBJ1-1 gives the whole variable domain DSGVTQTPKHLITATGQRVTLRCSPRSGDLSVYWYQQSLDQGLQFLIQYYNGEERAKGNILERFSAQQFPDLHSELNLSSLELGDSALYFCASSGTIQGSGTEAFFGQGTRLTVV.

CDR3: CASSFQGDSYGYTF. CDR3 coding DNA: TGTGCCAGCAGTTTTCAGGGTGACAGCTATGGCTACACCTTC. The J gene is TRBJ1-2, the V gene TRBV12-3 or TRBV12-4; perhaps TRBD1 as D (5 bases). Trimming pared 3 bases from V and 4 bases from J, leaving 12 bases between. The CDR3 is 14 residues long.

This clonotype was observed a few times. The chain combines TRBV12-3 or TRBV12-4 with TRBJ2-1; TRBD2 matches 8 bases. Trimming at V came to 5 bases and at J to 4 bases, leaving 10 bases not matched to a gene. The length of the CDR3 is 16 residues. CDR3 protein: CASSPGTSWGYNEQFF. The CDR3 nucleotides are TGTGCCAGCAGTCCCGGGACTAGTTGGGGTTACAATGAGCAGTTCTTC.

This clonotype was counted ten times or more. The chain is built from TRBV12-3 or TRBV12-4 and TRBJ1-2, with TRBD1 as a possible D gene (6 bases). This CDR3 contains 14 residues. Trimming left V 6 bases short and J 5 bases short, with 16 bases between. The CDR3 is CASSIGLQGYGYTF. The DNA for the CDR3 is TGTGCCAGCAGCATAGGACTTCAGGGGTATGGCTACACCTTC.

This clonotype was recorded a few times. The chain uses TRBV6-1 and TRBJ2-1; D could derive from TRBD1 or TRBD2 (7 bases each). Germline assignment: CDR1 MNHNS and CDR2 SASEGT. V lost 5 bases to trimming and J lost 4 bases, with 15 bases between them. CDR3 length: 15 residues. The CDR3 region has the DNA TGTGCCAGCAGTCAGGGGGGGGAGCCGTACAATGAGCAGTTCTTC. Translated: CASSQGGEPYNEQFF.

The V and J genes are TRBV12-3 or TRBV12-4 and TRBJ2-4; 10 bases line up with TRBD2. V dropped 4 bases and J dropped 0; count of bases not matched to a gene: 6. This CDR3 has 17 residues. CDR3 coding DNA: TGTGCCAGCAGTTCTTGGACTAGCGGTCTAGCCAAAAACATTCAGTACTTC. Translating it yields CASSSWTSGLAKNIQYF.

This clonotype was picked up many times. J is TRBJ2-3 and V is TRBV20-1, with 10 positions matching TRBD2. The CDR3 covers 15 residues. CDR1 is DFQATT, CDR2 SNEGSKA, per germline (reference sequence). V gave up 3 bases and J gave up 2 bases; unmatched junction bases: 5. CDR3: CSASATSGNTDTQYF. In nucleotides, the CDR3 is TGCAGTGCTAGCGCCACTAGCGGGAACACAGATACGCAGTATTTT.

Of note for this clonotype: The CDR3 carries no conserved terminal phenylalanine or tryptophan, so it likely arises from a read error. The gene calls are TRBV24-1 and TRBJ2-1; 9 positions match TRBD2. CDR3 length: 16 amino acids. The V gene end was trimmed by 4 bases and the J gene end by 5 bases; junction bases not matched to a gene: 8. Germline CDR1 KGHDR, CDR2 SFDVKD. CDR3 bases: TGTGCCACCAGTGACCTGAGCGGGGGGCCGGACAATGAGCAGTTCATC. It translates to CATSDLSGGPDNEQFI.

V and J are TRBV10-3 and TRBJ2-7, with D possibly being TRBD2 (6 bases). The CDR3 covers 16 residues. Germline values: CDR1 ENHRY, CDR2 SYGVKD. The V end was cut by 2 bases, the J end by 2 bases, with 16 bases between. The CDR3 region is CAISERGLLWAYEQYF. For the CDR3, the DNA is TGTGCCATCAGTGAGAGGGGACTTCTTTGGGCCTACGAGCAGTACTTC.

The CDR3 reads CASTSGANVLTF. The CDR3 nucleotides read TGTGCCAGCACCTCTGGGGCCAACGTCCTGACTTTC. The chain is built from TRBV27 and TRBJ2-6; no clear D. The CDR3 is made up of 12 amino acids. The V end lost 7 bases, the J end lost 0 bases, and 1 base lay between the germline ends. Germline CDR1 reads MNHEY; CDR2 reads SMNVEV (reference sequence).